What follows describes a single T cell receptor (beta chain). The data derive from a study of blood T cell repertoires in COVID-19. TCRdb's table, derived via immunoSEQ multiplex PCR, lists solely in-frame clones and lacks some. The sample lists around 300,000 clones; 85% to 90% were seen once. V shed 5 bases, J shed 5 bases, and the junction held 6 bases outside the gene matches. Germline values: CDR1 KGHSH, CDR2 LQKENI. The CDR3 consists of 15 residues. Among Cohort 3 donors, those recovered had two negative PCRs, clearance, or symptom resolution. The sequenced material came from PBMCs or T cells enriched from blood (not recorded which). The receptor's source is a woman aged 30 to 39 who had recovered from COVID-19. V is TRBV18 and J is TRBJ2-2, with TRBD1 matching over 9 bases. The CDR3 reads CASSKAGTGTGELFF. The CDR3 nucleotides are TGTGCCAGCTCAAAGGCCGGGACAGGGACCGGGGAGCTGTTTTTT. The full variable domain, completed using reference TRBV18 and TRBJ2-2, is NAGVMQNPRHLVRRRGQEARLRCSPMKGHSHVYWYRQLPEEGLKFMVYLQKENIIDESGMPKERFSAEFPKEGPSILRIQQVVRGDSAAYFCASSKAGTGTGELFFGEGSRLTVL.